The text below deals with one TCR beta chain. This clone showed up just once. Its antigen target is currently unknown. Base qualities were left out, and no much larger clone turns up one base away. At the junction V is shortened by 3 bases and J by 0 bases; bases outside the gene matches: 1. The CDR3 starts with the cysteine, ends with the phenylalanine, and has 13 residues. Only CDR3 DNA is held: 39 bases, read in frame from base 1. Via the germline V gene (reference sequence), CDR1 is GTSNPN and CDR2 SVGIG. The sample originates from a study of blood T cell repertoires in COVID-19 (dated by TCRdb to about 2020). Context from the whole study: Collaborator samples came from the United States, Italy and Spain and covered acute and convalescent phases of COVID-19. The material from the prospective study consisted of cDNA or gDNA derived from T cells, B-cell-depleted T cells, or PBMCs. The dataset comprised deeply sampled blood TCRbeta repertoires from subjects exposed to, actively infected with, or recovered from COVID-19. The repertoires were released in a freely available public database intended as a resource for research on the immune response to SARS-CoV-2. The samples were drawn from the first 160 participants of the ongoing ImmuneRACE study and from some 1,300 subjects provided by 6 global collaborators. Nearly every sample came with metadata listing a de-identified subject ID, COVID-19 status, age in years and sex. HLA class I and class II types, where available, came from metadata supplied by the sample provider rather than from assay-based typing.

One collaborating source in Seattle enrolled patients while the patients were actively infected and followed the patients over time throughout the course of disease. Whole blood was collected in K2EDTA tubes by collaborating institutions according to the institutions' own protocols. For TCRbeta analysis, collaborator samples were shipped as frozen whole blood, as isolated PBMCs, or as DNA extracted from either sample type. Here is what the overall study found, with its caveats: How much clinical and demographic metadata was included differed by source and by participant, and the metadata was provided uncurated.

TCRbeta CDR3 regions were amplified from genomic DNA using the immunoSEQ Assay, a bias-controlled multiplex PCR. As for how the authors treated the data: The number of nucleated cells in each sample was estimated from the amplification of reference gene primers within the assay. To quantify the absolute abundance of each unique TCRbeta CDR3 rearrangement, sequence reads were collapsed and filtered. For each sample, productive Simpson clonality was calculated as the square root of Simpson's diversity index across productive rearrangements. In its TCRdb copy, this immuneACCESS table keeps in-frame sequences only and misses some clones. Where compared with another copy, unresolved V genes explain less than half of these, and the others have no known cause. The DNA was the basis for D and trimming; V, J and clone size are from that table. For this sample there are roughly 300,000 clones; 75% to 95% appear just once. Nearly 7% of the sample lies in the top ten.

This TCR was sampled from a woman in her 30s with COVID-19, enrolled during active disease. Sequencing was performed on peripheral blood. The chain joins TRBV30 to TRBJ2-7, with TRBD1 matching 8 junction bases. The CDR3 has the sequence CAWSRGHSYEQYF. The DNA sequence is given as TGTGCCTGGAGCAGGGGGCACTCCTACGAGCAGTACTTC.